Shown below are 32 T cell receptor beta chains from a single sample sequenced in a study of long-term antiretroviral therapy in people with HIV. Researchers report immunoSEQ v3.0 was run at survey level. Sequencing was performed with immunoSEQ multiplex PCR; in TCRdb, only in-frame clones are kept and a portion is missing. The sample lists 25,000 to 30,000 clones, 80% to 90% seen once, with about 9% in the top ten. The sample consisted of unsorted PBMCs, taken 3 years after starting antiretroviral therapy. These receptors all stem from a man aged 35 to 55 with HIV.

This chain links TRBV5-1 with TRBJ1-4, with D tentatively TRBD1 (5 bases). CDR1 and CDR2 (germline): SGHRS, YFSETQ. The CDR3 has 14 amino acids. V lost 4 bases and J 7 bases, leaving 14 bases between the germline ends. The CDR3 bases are TGCGCCAGCAGCACTGGAGGGGCAATTGAAAAACTGTTTTTT. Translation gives CASSTGGAIEKLFF.

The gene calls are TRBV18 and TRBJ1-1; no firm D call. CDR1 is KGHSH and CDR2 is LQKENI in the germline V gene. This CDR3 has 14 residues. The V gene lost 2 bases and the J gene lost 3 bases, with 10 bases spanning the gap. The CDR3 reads CASSPLEEDTEAFF. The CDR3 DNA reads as TGTGCCAGCTCACCATTGGAGGAGGACACTGAAGCTTTCTTT.

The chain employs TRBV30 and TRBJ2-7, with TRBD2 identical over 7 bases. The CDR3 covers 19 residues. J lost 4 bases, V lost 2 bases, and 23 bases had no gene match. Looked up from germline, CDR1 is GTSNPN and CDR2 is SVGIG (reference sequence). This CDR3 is CAWSWGEASGNLGLYEQYF. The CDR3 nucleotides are TGTGCCTGGAGTTGGGGGGAGGCTAGCGGCAACTTGGGTCTATACGAGCAGTACTTC.

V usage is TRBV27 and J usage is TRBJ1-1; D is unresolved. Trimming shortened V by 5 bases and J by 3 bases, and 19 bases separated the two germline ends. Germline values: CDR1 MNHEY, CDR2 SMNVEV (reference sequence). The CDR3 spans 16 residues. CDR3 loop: CASSPWFSAHDTEAFF. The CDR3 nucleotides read TGTGCCAGCAGTCCTTGGTTTTCTGCGCACGACACTGAAGCTTTCTTT.

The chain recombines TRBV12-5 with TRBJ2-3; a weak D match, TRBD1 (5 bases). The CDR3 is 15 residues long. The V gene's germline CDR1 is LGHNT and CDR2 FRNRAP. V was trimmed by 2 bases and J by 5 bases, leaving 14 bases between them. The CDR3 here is CASGLISLTEDTQYF. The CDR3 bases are TGTGCTAGTGGTTTGATTTCCCTGACAGAAGATACGCAGTATTTT. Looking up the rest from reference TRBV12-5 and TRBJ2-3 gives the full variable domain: DARVTQTPRHKVTEMGQEVTMRCQPILGHNTVFWYRQTMMQGLELLAYFRNRAPLDDSGMPKDRFSAEMPDATLATLKIQPSEPRDSAVYFCASGLISLTEDTQYFGPGTRLTVL.

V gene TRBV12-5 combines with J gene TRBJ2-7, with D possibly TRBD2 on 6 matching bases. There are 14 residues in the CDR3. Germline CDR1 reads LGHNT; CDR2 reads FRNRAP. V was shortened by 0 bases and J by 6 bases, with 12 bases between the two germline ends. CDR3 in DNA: TGTGCTAGTGGTTTGGTATCTGGGGGGACCGAGCAGTACTTC. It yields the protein CASGLVSGGTEQYF.

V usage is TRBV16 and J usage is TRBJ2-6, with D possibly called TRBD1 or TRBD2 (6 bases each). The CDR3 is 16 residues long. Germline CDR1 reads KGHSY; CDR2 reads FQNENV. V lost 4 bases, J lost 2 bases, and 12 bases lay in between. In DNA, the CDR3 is TGTGCCAGCAGCCCCTCGGGGGCGGCTGGGGCCAACGTCCTGACTTTC. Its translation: CASSPSGAAGANVLTF.

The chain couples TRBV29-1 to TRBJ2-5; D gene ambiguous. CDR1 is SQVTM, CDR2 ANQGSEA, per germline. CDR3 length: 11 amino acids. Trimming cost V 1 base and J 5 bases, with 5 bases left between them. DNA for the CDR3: TGCAGCGTTGAAGCGAGGGAGACCCAGTACTTC. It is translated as CSVEARETQYF.

The CDR3 is CASSSPTRTNYGYTF. As DNA, the CDR3 is TGTGCCAGCAGTTCACCGACACGTACTAACTATGGCTACACCTTC. The J gene is TRBJ1-2, the V gene TRBV6-6, with no clear D. V lost 4 bases and J lost 0, with 12 bases in between. The CDR3 extends over 15 amino acids. Germline V gene sequence: CDR1 MNHNY, CDR2 SVGAGI (reference sequence).

CDR3 DNA sequence: TGCAGCGTTGACCAAGATACGCAGTATTTT. Translating gives CSVDQDTQYF. The chain carries TRBV29-1 and TRBJ2-3, with D uncertain. CDR1 and CDR2 (germline): SQVTM, ANQGSEA. The CDR3 sequence is 10 residues long. Trimming shortened V by 3 bases and J by 5 bases, and 3 bases separated the two germline ends.

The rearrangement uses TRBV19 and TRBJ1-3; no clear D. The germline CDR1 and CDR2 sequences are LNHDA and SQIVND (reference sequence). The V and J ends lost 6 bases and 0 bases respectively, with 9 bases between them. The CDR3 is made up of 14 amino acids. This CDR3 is CASRPASSGNTIYF. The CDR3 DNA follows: TGTGCCAGTAGACCGGCCAGCTCTGGAAACACCATATATTTT.

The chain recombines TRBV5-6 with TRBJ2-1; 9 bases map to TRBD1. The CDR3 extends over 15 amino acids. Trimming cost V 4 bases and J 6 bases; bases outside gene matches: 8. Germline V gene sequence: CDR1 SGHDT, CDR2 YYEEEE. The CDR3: CASSVRDRAGNEQFF. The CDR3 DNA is TGTGCCAGCAGCGTCCGGGACAGGGCAGGCAATGAGCAGTTCTTC.

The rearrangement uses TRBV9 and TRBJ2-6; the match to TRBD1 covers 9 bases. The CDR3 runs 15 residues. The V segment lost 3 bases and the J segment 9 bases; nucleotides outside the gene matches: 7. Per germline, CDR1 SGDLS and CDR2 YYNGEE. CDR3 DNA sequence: TGTGCCAGCAGCGCCCTGACAGGGGGTGTCAACGTCCTGACTTTC. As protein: CASSALTGGVNVLTF.

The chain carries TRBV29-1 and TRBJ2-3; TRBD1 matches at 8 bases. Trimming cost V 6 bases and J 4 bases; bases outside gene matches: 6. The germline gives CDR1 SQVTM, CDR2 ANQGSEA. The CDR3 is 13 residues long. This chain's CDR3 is CSVGDRWSDTQYF. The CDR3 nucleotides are TGCAGCGTAGGGGACAGGTGGTCAGATACGCAGTATTTT.

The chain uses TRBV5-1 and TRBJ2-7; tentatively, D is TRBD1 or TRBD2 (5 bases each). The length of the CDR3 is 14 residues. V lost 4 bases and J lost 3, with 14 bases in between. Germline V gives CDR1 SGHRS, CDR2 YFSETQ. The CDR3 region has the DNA TGCGCCAGCAGCCGCATCGGGGCGCTCTACGAGCAGTACTTC. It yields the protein CASSRIGALYEQYF.

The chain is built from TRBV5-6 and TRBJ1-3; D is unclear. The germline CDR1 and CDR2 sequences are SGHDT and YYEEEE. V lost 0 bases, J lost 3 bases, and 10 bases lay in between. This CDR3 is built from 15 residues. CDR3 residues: CASSLAAGVGNTIYF. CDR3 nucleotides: TGTGCCAGCAGCTTGGCAGCGGGTGTTGGAAACACCATATATTTT.

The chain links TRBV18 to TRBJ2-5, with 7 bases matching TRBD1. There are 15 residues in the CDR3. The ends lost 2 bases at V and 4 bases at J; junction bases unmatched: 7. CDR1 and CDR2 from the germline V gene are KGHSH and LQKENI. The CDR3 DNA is TGTGCCAGCTCACCAGCGACAGGGTTTGGAGAGACCCAGTACTTC. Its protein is CASSPATGFGETQYF. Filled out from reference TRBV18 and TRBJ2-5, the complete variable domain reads NAGVMQNPRHLVRRRGQEARLRCSPMKGHSHVYWYRQLPEEGLKFMVYLQKENIIDESGMPKERFSAEFPKEGPSILRIQQVVRGDSAAYFCASSPATGFGETQYFGPGTRLLVL.

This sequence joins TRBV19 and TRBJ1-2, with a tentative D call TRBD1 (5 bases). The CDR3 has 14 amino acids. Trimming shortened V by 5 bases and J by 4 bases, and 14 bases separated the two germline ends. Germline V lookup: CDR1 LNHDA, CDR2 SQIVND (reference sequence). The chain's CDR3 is CASSVDGTSYGYTF. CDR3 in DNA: TGTGCCAGTAGTGTGGACGGGACCTCCTATGGCTACACCTTC.

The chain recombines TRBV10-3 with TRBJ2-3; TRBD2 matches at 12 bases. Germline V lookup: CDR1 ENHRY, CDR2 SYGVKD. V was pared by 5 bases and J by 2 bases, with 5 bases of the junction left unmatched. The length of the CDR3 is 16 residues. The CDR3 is CAISSRLAGDTDTQYF. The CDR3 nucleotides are TGTGCCATCAGTTCTAGACTAGCGGGGGACACAGATACGCAGTATTTT.

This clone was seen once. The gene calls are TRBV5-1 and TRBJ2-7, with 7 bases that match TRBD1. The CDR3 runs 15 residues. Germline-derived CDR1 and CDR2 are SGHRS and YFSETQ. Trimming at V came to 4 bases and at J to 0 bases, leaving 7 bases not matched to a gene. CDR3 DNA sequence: TGCGCCAGCAGCCCCGACAGGGTTAACTCCTACGAGCAGTACTTC. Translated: CASSPDRVNSYEQYF.

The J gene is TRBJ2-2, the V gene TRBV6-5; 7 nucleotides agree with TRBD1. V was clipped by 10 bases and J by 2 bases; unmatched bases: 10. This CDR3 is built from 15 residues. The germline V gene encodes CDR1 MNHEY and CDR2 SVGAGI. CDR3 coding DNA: TGTGCCACCATGACAGGGTTTACTAACACCGGGGAGCTGTTTTTT. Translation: CATMTGFTNTGELFF.

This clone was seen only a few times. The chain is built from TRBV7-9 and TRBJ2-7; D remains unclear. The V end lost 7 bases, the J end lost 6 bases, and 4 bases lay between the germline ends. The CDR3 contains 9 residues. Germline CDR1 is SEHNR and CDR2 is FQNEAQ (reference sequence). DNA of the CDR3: TGTGCCAGCACCTTCGAGCAGTACTTC. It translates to CASTFEQYF.

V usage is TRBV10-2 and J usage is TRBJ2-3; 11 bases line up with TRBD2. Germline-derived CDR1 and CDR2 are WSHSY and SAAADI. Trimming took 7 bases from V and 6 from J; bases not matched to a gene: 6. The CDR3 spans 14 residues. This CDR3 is CASTTGLADDTQYF. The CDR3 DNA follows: TGCGCCAGCACCACGGGACTAGCGGACGATACGCAGTATTTT.

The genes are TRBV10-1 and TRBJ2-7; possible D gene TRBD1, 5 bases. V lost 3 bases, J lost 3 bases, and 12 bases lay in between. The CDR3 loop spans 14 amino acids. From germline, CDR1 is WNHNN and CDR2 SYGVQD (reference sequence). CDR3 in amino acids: CASSDREGFYEQYF. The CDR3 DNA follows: TGCGCCAGCAGTGACAGGGAAGGGTTCTACGAGCAGTACTTC.

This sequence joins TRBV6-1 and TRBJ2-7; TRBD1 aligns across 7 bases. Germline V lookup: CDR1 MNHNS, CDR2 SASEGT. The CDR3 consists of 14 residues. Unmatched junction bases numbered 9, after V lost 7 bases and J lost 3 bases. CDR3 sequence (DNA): TGTGCCAGCACTCAGGACAGGTCCCACTACGAGCAGTACTTC. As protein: CASTQDRSHYEQYF.

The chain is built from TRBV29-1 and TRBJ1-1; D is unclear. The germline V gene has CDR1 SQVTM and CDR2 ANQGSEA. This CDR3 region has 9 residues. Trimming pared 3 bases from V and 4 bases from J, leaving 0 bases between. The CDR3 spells CSVDTEAFF. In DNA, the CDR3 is TGCAGCGTTGACACTGAAGCTTTCTTT.

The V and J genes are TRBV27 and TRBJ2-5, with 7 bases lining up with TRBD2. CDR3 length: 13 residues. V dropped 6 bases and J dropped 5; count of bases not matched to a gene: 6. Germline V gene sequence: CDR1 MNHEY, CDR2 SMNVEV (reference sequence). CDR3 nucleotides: TGTGCCAGCAGCCCTGGACTAGGCGAGACCCAGTACTTC. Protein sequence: CASSPGLGETQYF.

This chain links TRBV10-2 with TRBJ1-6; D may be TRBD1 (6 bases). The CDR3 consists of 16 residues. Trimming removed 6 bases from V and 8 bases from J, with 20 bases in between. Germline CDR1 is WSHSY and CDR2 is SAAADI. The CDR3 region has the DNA TGCGCCAGCAGCGGGGGCAGGGGAGATTGGGATTCACCCCTCCACTTT. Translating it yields CASSGGRGDWDSPLHF.

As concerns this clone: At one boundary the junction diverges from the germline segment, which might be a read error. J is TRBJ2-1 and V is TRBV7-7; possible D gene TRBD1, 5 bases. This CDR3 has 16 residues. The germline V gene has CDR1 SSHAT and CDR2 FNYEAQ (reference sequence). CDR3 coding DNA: TGTGCTAGCAGCTTATTCACCGGACACTCGGACAATGAGCAGTTCTTC. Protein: CASSLFTGHSDNEQFF.

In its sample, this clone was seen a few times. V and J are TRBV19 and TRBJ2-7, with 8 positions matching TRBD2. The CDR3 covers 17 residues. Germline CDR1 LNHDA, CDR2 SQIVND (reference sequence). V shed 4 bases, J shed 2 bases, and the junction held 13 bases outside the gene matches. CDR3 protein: CASSTYGAAGGAYEQYF. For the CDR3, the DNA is TGTGCCAGTAGTACTTATGGGGCGGCGGGAGGAGCCTACGAGCAGTACTTC.

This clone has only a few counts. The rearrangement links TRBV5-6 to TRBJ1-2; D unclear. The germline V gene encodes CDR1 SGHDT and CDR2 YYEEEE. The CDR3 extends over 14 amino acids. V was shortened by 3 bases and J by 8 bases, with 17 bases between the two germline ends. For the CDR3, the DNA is TGTGCCAGCAGCTGGGGTCGGACTCGAGGAGGCTACACCTTC. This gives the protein CASSWGRTRGGYTF.

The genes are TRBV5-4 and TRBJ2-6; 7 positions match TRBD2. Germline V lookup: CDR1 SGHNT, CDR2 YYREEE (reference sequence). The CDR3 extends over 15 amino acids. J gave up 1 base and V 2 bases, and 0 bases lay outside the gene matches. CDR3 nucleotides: TGTGCCAGCAGCTTAGCGGGGTCTGGGGCCAACGTCCTGACTTTC. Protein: CASSLAGSGANVLTF.